This note documents a single TCR beta chain sequence. These data belong to a study of cytomegalovirus exposure and HLA in healthy donors. V was trimmed by 2 bases and J by 2 bases, leaving 13 bases between them. This CDR3 is built from 16 residues. Germline assignment: CDR1 LNHDA and CDR2 SQIVND (reference sequence). The approximately 120-subject validation cohort, separate from the roughly 700-subject first cohort, included the donors. Here immunoSEQ multiplex PCR was the method, and the copy in TCRdb shows in-frame clones only, minus some. The profile shows 110,000 to 150,000 clones, 80% to 95% of them singletons.

V is TRBV19 and J is TRBJ1-5; possibly TRBD1 for D (6 bases). Sequencing was done on a sample of PBMCs. This clonotype was obtained from a man aged 18 to 29 in good health and CMV-seronegative. The CDR3 region has the DNA TGTGCCAGTAGTATATGGGCCAGGGGTGGCAATCAGCCCCAGCATTTT. Its protein product is CASSIWARGGNQPQHF.